This T cell receptor (beta chain) comes out of a study of T-cell reconstitution after alpha-beta-depleted transplantation in children. Many counts were recorded for this clonotype. CDR3 length: 12 residues. Trimming removed 1 base at V and 4 bases at J, with 3 bases between. From germline, CDR1 is SEHNR and CDR2 FQNEAQ (reference sequence). Researchers prepared the TCRbeta library using unique molecular identifiers, the study reports. TCRdb fed the PCR reads into MiXCR, producing one record per CDR3 protein. The sample contains about 48,000 distinct CDR3 sequences, over 4.5% of which appear only once.

This chain joins TRBV7-9 and TRBJ2-3, with unresolved D. This clonotype was sampled from a female patient aged 2-10 years who had a stem cell transplant for aplastic anemia, so the T cells may come from the graft donor. Sequencing was performed on PBMCs, mostly from graft donor cells, taken 60 days after TCRalphabeta/CD19-depleted stem cell transplant. The CDR3 protein is CASSLESDTQYF. The CDR3 DNA reads as TGTGCCAGCAGCTTAGAATCAGATACGCAGTATTTT. Full variable domain (remainder filled in from reference TRBV7-9 and TRBJ2-3): DTGVSQNPRHKITKRGQNVTFRCDPISEHNRLYWYRQTLGQGPEFLTYFQNEAQLEKSRLLSDRFSAERPKGSFSTLEIQRTEQGDSAMYLCASSLESDTQYFGPGTRLTVL.